Following are 2 T cell receptor beta chains from one sample sequenced in a study of lymphopenia after photon versus proton radiotherapy. The repertoire was sequenced with immunoSEQ multiplex PCR; TCRdb's copy has only in-frame clones and lacks some. The top ten hold about 6.5% of the sample, which has about 19,000 clones, about 90% seen once. The source material was peripheral blood, sampled from a patient treated with photon-based radiotherapy. The receptor set was obtained from a man between 60 and 75 years old with pancreatic cancer.

This chain joins TRBV18 and TRBJ2-4; the D call may be TRBD1 or TRBD2 (5 bases each). Trimming pared 0 bases from V and 5 bases from J, leaving 5 bases between. CDR3 length equals 13 residues. Germline CDR1 and CDR2: KGHSH and LQKENI. In nucleotides, the CDR3 is TGTGCCAGCTCACCACCGGGACAAAACATTCAGTACTTC. Amino acid sequence: CASSPPGQNIQYF.

The chain joins TRBV18 to TRBJ2-6; D uncertain. Trimming removed 0 bases from V and 1 base from J, with 7 bases in between. CDR3 size: 16 residues. Looked up from germline, CDR1 is KGHSH and CDR2 is LQKENI. CDR3 coding DNA: TGTGCCAGCTCACCACCTTATACGTCTGGGGCCAACGTCCTGACTTTC. Protein sequence: CASSPPYTSGANVLTF. The full variable domain, rest sourced from reference TRBV18 and TRBJ2-6, is NAGVMQNPRHLVRRRGQEARLRCSPMKGHSHVYWYRQLPEEGLKFMVYLQKENIIDESGMPKERFSAEFPKEGPSILRIQQVVRGDSAAYFCASSPPYTSGANVLTFGAGSRLTVL.